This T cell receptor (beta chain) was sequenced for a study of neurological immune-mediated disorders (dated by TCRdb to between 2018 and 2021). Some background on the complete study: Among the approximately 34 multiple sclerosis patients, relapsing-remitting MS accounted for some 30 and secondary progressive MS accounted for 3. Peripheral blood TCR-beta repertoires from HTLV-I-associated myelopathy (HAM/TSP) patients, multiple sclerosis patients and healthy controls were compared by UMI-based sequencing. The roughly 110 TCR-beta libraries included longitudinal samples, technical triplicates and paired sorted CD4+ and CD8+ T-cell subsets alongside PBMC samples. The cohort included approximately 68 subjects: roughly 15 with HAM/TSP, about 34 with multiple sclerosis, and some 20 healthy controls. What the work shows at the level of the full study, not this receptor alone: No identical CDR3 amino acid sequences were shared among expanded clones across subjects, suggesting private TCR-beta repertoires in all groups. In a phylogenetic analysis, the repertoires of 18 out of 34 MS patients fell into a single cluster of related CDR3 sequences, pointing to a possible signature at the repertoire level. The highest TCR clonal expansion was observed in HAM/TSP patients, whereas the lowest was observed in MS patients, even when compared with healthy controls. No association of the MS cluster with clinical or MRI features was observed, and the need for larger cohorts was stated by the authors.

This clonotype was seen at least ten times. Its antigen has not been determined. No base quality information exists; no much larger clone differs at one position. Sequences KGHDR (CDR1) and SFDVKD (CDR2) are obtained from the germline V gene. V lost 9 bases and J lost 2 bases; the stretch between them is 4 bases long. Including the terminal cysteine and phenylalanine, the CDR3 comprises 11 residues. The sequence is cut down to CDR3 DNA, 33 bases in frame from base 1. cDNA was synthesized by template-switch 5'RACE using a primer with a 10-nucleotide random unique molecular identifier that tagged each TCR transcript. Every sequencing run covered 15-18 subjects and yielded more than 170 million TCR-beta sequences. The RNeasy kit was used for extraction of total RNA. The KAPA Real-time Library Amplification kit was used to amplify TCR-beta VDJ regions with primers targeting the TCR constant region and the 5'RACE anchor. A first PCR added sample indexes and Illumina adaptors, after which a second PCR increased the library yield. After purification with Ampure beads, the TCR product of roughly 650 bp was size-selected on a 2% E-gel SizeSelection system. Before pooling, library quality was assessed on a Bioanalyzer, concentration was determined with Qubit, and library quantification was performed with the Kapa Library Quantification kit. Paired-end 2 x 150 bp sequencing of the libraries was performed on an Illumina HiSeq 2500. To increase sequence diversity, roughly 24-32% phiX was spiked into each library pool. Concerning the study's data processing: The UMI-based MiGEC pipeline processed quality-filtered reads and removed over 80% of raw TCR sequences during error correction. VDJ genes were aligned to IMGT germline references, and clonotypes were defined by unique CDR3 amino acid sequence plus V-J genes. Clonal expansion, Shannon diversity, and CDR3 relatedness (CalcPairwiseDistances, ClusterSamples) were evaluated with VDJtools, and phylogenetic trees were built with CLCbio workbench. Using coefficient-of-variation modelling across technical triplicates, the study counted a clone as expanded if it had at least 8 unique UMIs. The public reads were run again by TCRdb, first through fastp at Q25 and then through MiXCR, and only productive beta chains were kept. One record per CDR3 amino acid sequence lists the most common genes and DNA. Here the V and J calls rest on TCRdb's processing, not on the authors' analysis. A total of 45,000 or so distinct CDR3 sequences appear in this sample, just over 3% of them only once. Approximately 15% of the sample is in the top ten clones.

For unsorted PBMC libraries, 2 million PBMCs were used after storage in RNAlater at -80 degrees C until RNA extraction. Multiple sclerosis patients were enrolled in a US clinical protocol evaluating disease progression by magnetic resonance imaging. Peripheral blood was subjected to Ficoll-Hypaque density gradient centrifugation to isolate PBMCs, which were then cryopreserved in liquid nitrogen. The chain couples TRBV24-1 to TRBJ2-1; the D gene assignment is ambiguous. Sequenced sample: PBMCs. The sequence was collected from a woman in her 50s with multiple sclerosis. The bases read TGTGCCACCGGACCCTACAATGAGCAGTTCTTC. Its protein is CATGPYNEQFF.